These T cell receptor beta chains were read from a single sample in a study of T cells in localized non-small cell lung cancer. Assay used: immunoSEQ multiplex PCR; TCRdb lists only in-frame clones, some missing. Among about 19,000 clones, about 89% were seen once, and the ten largest hold about 4.3%. The sample in question was peripheral blood, obtained before any cancer treatment. The receptors here all came from a male donor older than 55 with stage I squamous cell lung carcinoma. CDR3s include the opening cysteine and the closing phenylalanine or tryptophan. The D gene is left open where the match is weak. Some rows have no size entry. The others give once, few or many, or a class for an expanded clone.

TRBV7-9	TRBJ2-3	.	TRBD1	TGTGCCAGCAGTACCGACAGGGGATGGGATACGCAGTATTTT	CASSTDRGWDTQYF
TRBV7-6	TRBJ1-1	.	.	TGTGCCAGCAGCTTAGCCGGAGTGAACACTGAAGCTTTCTTT	CASSLAGVNTEAFF
TRBV7-7	TRBJ2-3	.	TRBD2	TGTGCCAGCAGCTCCGGACTAGCGGCTAGCACAGATACGCAGTATTTT	CASSSGLAASTDTQYF
TRBV6-1	TRBJ2-7	once	.	TGTGCCAGCAGTACTGGCTCCTCCTACGAGCAGTACTTC	CASSTGSSYEQYF
TRBV5-4	TRBJ2-4	.	.	TGTGCCAGCAGCTTTGACAGTCTAGCCAAAAACATTCAGTACTTC	CASSFDSLAKNIQYF
TRBV9	TRBJ2-1	.	TRBD1	TGTGCCAGCAGCGTAGAAGGGGACAGTTACAATGAGCAGTTCTTC	CASSVEGDSYNEQFF
TRBV6-5	TRBJ2-3	.	TRBD2	TGTGCCAGCAGTTACTCAAGCGGGACGACCTCAGATACGCAGTATTTT	CASSYSSGTTSDTQYF
TRBV6-6	TRBJ2-3	.	TRBD1	TGTGCCAGCAGTCGCGGACAGGGAGAGGTGGCAGATACGCAGTATTTT	CASSRGQGEVADTQYF
TRBV28	TRBJ1-1	.	.	TGTGCCAGCCGATCACTGGACAGGAACACTGAAGCTTTCTTT	CASRSLDRNTEAFF
TRBV6-5	TRBJ2-7	.	.	TGTGCCAGCATTTCTCACCTTACCTACGAGCAGTACTTC	CASISHLTYEQYF
TRBV5-1	TRBJ2-5	.	.	TGCGCCAGCAGCCCCCGAATCCCAGGGGAGACCCAGTACTTC	CASSPRIPGETQYF
TRBV19	TRBJ1-1	.	.	TGTGCCAGTAGTACTAGGTGGTCTGAAGCTTTCTTT	CASSTRWSEAFF
TRBV18	TRBJ2-3	.	.	TGTGCCAGCTCACCCCCAGGAAGGGATACGCAGTATTTT	CASSPPGRDTQYF
TRBV5-6	TRBJ2-7	once	TRBD1	TGTGCCAGCAGCTTTAAATCCGGGACAGGGACCTACGAGCAGTACTTC	CASSFKSGTGTYEQYF
TRBV5-1	TRBJ1-2	.	TRBD1	TGCGCCAGCAGCGGCGGACAGGGAGTTTATGGCTACACCTTC	CASSGGQGVYGYTF
TRBV28	TRBJ1-1	.	.	TGTGCCAGCCGTTGGGGGGGGAACACTGAAGCTTTCTTT	CASRWGGNTEAFF
TRBV19	TRBJ1-5	.	.	TGTGCCAGTAGTATAGCGGCAGGGTCATCGTATCAGCCCCAGCATTTT	CASSIAAGSSYQPQHF
TRBV7-9	TRBJ2-5	few	.	TGTGCCAGCAGAGATGACAGCCAAGTATCGGCCCAGTACTTC	CASRDDSQVSAQYF
TRBV6-5	TRBJ1-1	few	.	TGTGCCAGCAGTTACTCGTCAGGGACCACTGAAGCTTTCTTT	CASSYSSGTTEAFF
TRBV6-6	TRBJ2-1	.	.	TGTGCCAGCAGTCTATCCCCTCCGGCGAATGAGCAGTTCTTC	CASSLSPPANEQFF
TRBV19	TRBJ2-3	.	TRBD2	TGTGCCAGTAGTGGGAGGCTAGCGGGCACAGATACGCAGTATTTT	CASSGRLAGTDTQYF
TRBV7-9	TRBJ1-1	.	.	TGTGCCAGCAGACTACGAGGGACCGTGAACACTGAAGCTTTCTTT	CASRLRGTVNTEAFF
TRBV7-7	TRBJ2-1	.	TRBD2	TGTGCCAGCAGCTTAGAACTAGCGTACTACAATGAGCAGTTCTTC	CASSLELAYYNEQFF
TRBV15	TRBJ2-1	.	TRBD2	TGTGCCACCAGCAGAGGGGGGGCTAGCGGGAGCAATGAGCAGTTCTTC	CATSRGGASGSNEQFF
TRBV19	TRBJ1-2	.	.	TGTGCCAGTAGTATCCGGCGGGGTGGCTACACCTTC	CASSIRRGGYTF
TRBV10-1	TRBJ2-2	.	TRBD1	TGCGCCAGCAGTGCCCGGGTCGGACAGGGGACCGGGGAGCTGTTTTTT	CASSARVGQGTGELFF
TRBV11-2	TRBJ2-3	.	.	TGTGCCAGCAGCCGAGCGGGACAGTATTCAGATACGCAGTATTTT	CASSRAGQYSDTQYF
TRBV19	TRBJ2-3	once	TRBD1	TGTGCCAGTAATGGCCGGGGACAGGGGGTAGATACGCAGTATTTT	CASNGRGQGVDTQYF
TRBV7-8	TRBJ2-1	.	TRBD2	TGTGCCAGCAAATTAGCGGGGCCCTACAATGAGCAGTTCTTC	CASKLAGPYNEQFF
TRBV5-4	TRBJ2-7	.	.	TGTGCCAGCAGCTTCTACGGGGCCGGGGGCGAGCAGTACTTC	CASSFYGAGGEQYF
TRBV28	TRBJ1-2	.	.	TGTGCCAGCAACCCCGCCGGGGGTGGCTACACCTTC	CASNPAGGGYTF
TRBV18	TRBJ1-4	.	.	TGTGCCAGCTCACCGGGCGGACGGAGCGAAAAACTGTTTTTT	CASSPGGRSEKLFF
TRBV27	TRBJ2-5	once	.	TGTGCCAGCAGCGTAGACAGTTTCCAAGAGACCCAGTACTTC	CASSVDSFQETQYF
TRBV29-1	TRBJ1-4	.	.	TGCAGCGGGCGGGCAGCAACTAATGAAAAACTGTTTTTT	CSGRAATNEKLFF
TRBV28	TRBJ2-3	.	TRBD1	TGTGCCAGCAGCCTCCAACAGGGGGCCGGACGCACAGATACGCAGTATTTT	CASSLQQGAGRTDTQYF
TRBV28	TRBJ1-4	once	.	TGTGCCAGCAGTTTAAGGTTCCCTGGATCTAATGAAAAACTGTTTTTT	CASSLRFPGSNEKLFF
TRBV28	TRBJ1-4	.	TRBD1	TGTGCCAGCAGTTCACACAGGGGTCCCGGGGAAAAACTGTTTTTT	CASSSHRGPGEKLFF